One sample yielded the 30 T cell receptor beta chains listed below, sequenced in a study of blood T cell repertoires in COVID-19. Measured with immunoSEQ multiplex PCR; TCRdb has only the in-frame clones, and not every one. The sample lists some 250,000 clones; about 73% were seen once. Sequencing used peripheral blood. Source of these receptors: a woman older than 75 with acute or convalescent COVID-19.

In DNA, the CDR3 is TGTGCCAGTACCTGGACAGCGGATCAGCCCCAGCATTTT. Translation: CASTWTADQPQHF. The chain has TRBV19 and TRBJ1-5; possible D gene TRBD1, 6 bases. Trimming took off 7 bases at V and 5 bases at J, with 12 bases between the two ends. CDR1 LNHDA and CDR2 SQIVND come from the germline V gene (reference sequence). This CDR3 has 13 residues.

CDR3: CASSSRQIRNTEAFF. Here the CDR3 DNA reads TGTGCCAGCAGCTCCCGACAGATTCGGAACACTGAAGCTTTCTTT. The gene calls are TRBV7-2 and TRBJ1-1, with TRBD1 as a possible D gene (5 bases). Germline V gene sequence: CDR1 SGHTA, CDR2 FQGNSA. The CDR3 consists of 15 residues. V was trimmed by 4 bases and J by 1 base, leaving 13 bases between them.

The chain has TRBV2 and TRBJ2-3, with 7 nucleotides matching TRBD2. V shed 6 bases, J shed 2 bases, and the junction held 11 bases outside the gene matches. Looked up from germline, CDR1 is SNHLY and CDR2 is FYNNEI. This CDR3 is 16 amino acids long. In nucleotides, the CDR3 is TGTGCCAGCAGAAGAAGTGATCTAGCGGCCACAGATACGCAGTATTTT. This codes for CASRRSDLAATDTQYF.

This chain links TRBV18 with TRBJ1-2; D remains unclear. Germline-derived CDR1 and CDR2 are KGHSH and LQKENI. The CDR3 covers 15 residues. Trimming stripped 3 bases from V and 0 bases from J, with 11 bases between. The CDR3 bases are TGTGCCAGCTCACCCGACATTAACTCTAACTATGGCTACACCTTC. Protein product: CASSPDINSNYGYTF.

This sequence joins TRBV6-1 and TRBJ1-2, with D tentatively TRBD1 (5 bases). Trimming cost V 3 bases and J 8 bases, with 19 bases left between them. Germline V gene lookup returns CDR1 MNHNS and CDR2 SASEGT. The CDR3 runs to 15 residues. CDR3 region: CASSDIGVGRGGYTF. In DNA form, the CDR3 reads TGTGCCAGCAGTGATATAGGGGTAGGCCGTGGGGGCTACACCTTC.

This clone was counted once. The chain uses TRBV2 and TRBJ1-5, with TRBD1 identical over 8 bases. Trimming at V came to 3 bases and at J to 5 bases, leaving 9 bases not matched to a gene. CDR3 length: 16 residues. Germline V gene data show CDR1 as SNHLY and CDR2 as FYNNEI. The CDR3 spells CASSESGYRGDQPQHF. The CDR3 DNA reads TGTGCCAGCAGTGAGAGTGGGTACAGGGGGGATCAGCCCCAGCATTTT.

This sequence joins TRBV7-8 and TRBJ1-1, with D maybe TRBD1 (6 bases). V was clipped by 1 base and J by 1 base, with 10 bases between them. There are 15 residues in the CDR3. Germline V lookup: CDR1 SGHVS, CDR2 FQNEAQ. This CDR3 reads CASSLEQGKNTEAFF. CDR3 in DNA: TGTGCCAGCAGCTTAGAGCAGGGGAAGAACACTGAAGCTTTCTTT.

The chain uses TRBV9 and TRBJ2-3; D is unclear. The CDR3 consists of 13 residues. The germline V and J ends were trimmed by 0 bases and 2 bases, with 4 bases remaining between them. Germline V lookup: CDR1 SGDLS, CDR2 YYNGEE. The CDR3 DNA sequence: TGTGCCAGCAGCGTAGCCATCACAGATACGCAGTATTTT. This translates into CASSVAITDTQYF.

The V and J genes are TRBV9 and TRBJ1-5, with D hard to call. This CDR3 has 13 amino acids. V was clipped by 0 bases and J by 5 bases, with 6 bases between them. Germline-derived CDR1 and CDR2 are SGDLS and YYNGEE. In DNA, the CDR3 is TGTGCCAGCAGCGTAGTGCCGGATCAGCCCCAGCATTTT. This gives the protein CASSVVPDQPQHF.

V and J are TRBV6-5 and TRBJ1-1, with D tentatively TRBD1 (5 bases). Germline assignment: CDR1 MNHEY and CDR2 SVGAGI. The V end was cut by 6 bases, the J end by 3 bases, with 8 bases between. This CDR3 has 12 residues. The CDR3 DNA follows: TGTGCCAGCAGCGACAGCTACACTGAAGCTTTCTTT. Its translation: CASSDSYTEAFF.

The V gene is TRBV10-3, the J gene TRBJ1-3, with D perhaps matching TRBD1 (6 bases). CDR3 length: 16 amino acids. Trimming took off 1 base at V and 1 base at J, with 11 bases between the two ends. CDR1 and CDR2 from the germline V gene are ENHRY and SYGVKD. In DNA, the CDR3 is TGTGCCATCAGTGAGTTTGCGGGGGCTTCTGGAAACACCATATATTTT. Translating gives CAISEFAGASGNTIYF.

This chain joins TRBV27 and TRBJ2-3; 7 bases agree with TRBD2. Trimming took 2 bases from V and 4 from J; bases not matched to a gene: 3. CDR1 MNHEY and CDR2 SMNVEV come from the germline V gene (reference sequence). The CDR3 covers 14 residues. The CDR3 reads CASSLMTSPDTQYF. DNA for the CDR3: TGTGCCAGCAGTTTAATGACTAGCCCAGATACGCAGTATTTT.

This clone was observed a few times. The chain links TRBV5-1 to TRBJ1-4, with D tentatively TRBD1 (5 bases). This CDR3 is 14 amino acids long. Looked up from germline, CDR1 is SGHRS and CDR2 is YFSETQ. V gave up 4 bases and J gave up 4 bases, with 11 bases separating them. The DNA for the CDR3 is TGCGCCAGCAGCGCGCCGGGGGTTAATGAAAAACTGTTTTTT. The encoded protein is CASSAPGVNEKLFF.

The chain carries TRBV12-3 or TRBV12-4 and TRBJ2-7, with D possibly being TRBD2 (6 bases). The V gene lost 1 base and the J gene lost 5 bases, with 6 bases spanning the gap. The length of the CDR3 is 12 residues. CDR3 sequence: CASSLGGDEQYF. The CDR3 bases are TGTGCCAGCAGTTTAGGGGGGGACGAGCAGTACTTC.

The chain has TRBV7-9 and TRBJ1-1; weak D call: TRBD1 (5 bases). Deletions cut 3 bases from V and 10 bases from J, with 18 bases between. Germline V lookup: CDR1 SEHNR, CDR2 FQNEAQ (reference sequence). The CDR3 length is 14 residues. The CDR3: CASSFLGGTGGAFF. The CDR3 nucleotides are TGTGCCAGCAGCTTTTTAGGTGGGACTGGGGGAGCTTTCTTT. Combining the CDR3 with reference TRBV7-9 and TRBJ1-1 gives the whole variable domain DTGVSQNPRHKITKRGQNVTFRCDPISEHNRLYWYRQTLGQGPEFLTYFQNEAQLEKSRLLSDRFSAERPKGSFSTLEIQRTEQGDSAMYLCASSFLGGTGGAFFGQGTRLTVV.

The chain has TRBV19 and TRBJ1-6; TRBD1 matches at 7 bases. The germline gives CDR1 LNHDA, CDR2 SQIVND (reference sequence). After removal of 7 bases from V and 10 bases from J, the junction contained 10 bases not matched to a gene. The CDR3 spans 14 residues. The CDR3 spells CASNPDRRGSPLHF. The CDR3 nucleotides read TGTGCCAGTAACCCGGACAGGCGGGGATCACCCCTCCACTTT.

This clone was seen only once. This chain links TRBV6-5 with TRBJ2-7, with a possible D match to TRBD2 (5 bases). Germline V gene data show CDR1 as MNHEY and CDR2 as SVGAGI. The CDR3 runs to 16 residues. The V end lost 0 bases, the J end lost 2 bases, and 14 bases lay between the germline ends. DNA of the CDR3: TGTGCCAGCAGTTACTCCGGGCCCCCGGAGGCCTACGAGCAGTACTTC. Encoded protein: CASSYSGPPEAYEQYF.

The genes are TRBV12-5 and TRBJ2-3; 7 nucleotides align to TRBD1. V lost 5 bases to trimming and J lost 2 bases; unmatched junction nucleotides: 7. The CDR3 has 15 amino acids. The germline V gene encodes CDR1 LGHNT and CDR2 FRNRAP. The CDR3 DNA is TGTGCTAGTGGTGCCGGGACAGTCTTCACAGATACGCAGTATTTT. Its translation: CASGAGTVFTDTQYF.

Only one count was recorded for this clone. As DNA, the CDR3 is TGTGCCAGCAGCTTAAGTGCCGTAGCTGGGGCCAACGTCCTGACTTTC. Translation: CASSLSAVAGANVLTF. The chain couples TRBV7-3 to TRBJ2-6; D is uncertain. The CDR3 covers 16 residues. Trimming pared 1 base from V and 2 bases from J, leaving 9 bases between. From germline, CDR1 is SGHTA and CDR2 FQGTGA.

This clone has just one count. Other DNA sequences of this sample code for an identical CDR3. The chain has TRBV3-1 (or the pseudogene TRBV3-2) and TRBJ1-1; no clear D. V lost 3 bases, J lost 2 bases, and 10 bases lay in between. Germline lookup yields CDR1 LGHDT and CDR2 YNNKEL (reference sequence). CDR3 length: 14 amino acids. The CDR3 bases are TGTGCCAGCAGCCAGGCAGGCAGTAACACTGAAGCTTTCTTT. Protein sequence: CASSQAGSNTEAFF.

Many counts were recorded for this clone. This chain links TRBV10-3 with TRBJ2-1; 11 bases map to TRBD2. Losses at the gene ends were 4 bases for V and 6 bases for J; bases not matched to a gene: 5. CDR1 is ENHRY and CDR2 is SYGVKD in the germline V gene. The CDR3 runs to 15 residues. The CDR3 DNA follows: TGTGCCATCAGTGCCTCACTAGCGGGAGTCAATGAGCAGTTCTTC. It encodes CAISASLAGVNEQFF.

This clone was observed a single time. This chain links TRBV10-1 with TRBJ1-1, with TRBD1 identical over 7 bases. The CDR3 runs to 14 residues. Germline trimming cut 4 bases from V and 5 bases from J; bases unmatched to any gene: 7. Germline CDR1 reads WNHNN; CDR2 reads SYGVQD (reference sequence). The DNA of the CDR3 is TGCGCCAGCAGTGTCCCCCAGGGGGAAACTGAAGCTTTCTTT. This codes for CASSVPQGETEAFF.

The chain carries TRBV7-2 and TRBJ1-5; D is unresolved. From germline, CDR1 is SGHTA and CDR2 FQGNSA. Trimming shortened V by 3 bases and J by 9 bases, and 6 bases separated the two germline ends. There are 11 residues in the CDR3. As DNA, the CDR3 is TGTGCCAGCAGCTTTAACGGGCCCCAGCATTTT. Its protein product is CASSFNGPQHF.

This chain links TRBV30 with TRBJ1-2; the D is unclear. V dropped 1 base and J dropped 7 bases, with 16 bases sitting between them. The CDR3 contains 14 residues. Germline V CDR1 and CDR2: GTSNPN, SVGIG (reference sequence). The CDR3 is CAWSALGAARGYTF. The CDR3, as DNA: TGTGCCTGGAGTGCCCTAGGAGCCGCTCGTGGCTACACCTTC.

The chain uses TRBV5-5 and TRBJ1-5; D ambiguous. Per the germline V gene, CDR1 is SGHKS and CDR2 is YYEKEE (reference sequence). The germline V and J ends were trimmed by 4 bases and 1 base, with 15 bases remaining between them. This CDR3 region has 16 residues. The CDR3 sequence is CASSPMEGTSNQPQHF. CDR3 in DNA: TGTGCCAGCAGCCCTATGGAGGGTACGAGCAATCAGCCCCAGCATTTT.

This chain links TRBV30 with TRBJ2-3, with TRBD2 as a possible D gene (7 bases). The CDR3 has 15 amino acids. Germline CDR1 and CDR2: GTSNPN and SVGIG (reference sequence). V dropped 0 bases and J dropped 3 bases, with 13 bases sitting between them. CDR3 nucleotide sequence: TGTGCCTGGAGTGTAGGGGGGGGAAGTACAGATACGCAGTATTTT. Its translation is CAWSVGGGSTDTQYF.

The CDR3 here is CASCIAGESFHEQYF. CDR3 nucleotides: TGCGCCAGCTGCATAGCGGGAGAGTCATTCCACGAGCAGTACTTC. This chain joins TRBV5-1 and TRBJ2-7; 9 bases are shared with TRBD2. This CDR3 has 15 amino acids. CDR1 is SGHRS and CDR2 is YFSETQ in the germline V gene. The V segment lost 7 bases and the J segment 5 bases; nucleotides outside the gene matches: 13.

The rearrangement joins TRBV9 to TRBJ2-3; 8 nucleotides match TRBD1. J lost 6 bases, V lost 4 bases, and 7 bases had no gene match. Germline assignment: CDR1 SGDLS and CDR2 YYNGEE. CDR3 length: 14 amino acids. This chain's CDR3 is CASSRQGFTDTQYF. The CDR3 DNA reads TGTGCCAGCAGCAGACAGGGGTTTACGGATACGCAGTATTTT.

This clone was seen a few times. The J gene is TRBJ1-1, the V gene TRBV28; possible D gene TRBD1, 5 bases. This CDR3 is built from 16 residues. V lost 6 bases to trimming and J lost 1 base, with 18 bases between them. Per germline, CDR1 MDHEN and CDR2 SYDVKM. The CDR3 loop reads CASSPPNRSWNTEAFF. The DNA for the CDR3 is TGTGCCAGCAGCCCGCCCAACAGGAGTTGGAACACTGAAGCTTTCTTT.

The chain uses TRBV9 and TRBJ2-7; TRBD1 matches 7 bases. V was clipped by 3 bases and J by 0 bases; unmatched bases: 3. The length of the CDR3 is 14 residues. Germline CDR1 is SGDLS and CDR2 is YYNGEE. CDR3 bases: TGTGCCAGCAGCGCGGGACAGAGCTCCTACGAGCAGTACTTC. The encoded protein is CASSAGQSSYEQYF.